This T cell receptor beta chain originates from a study of blood T cell repertoires in COVID-19. Whole-study context: Spain, Italy and the United States supplied samples that represented acute and convalescent COVID-19.

Per germline, CDR1 KGHSH and CDR2 LQKENI. This CDR3 spans 17 amino acids. With 3 bases clipped from V and 7 bases from J, the junction kept 14 bases outside the gene matches. This table comes from immunoSEQ multiplex PCR, and its TCRdb copy is limited to in-frame clones, with some not included. The top ten clones hold around 5% of a sample with around 92,000 clones, 89% of them seen once. A few counts support this clone. The gene calls are TRBV18 and TRBJ1-4, with 7 bases identical to TRBD1. This clonotype was sampled from a woman of 80 years or more with active COVID-19. Sequencing was done on a sample of peripheral blood. CDR3 DNA: TGTGCCAGCTCACCCGACCGTTCAGGGGGGACTTTTGAAAAACTGTTTTTT. It yields the protein CASSPDRSGGTFEKLFF.